This is a list of T cell receptor beta chains from one sample in a study of T cell responses to AZD1222 COVID-19 vaccine. TCRdb keeps only in-frame clones here, not all; method: immunoSEQ multiplex PCR. The sample lists just over 20,000 clones; approximately 86% were seen once. The sequenced sample was peripheral blood, obtained on day 0 of AZD1222 vaccination. The receptors stem from an adult in good health. The CDR3 runs from the conserved cysteine through the conserved F or W. A D gene is named only where the DNA matches it firmly. Clone size, where shown, is once, few, many, or a class for clones that have expanded.

v_gene	len	d_gene	j_gene	abundance	CDR3nt	CDR3aa
TRBV15	14	NA	TRBJ2-5	NA	TGTGCCACCAGCCAACAGGGAACAGTTGAGACCCAGTACTTC	CATSQQGTVETQYF
TRBV7-9	14	TRBD1	TRBJ1-5	NA	TGTGCCAGCAGCTTCTCGGGACAGAACCAGCCCCAGCATTTT	CASSFSGQNQPQHF
TRBV11-2	14	TRBD1	TRBJ2-7	NA	TGTGCCAGCAGCTCGGACAGGGGGGCCTACGAGCAGTACTTC	CASSSDRGAYEQYF
TRBV7-3	17	TRBD2	TRBJ2-3	NA	TGTGCCAGCAGCTCGGGACTAGCGAGATCTAGCACAGATACGCAGTATTTT	CASSSGLARSSTDTQYF
TRBV9	16	NA	TRBJ1-2	NA	TGTGCCAGCAGCCCACGGCCCGCCGACTATCTCTATGGCTACACCTTC	CASSPRPADYLYGYTF
TRBV9	14	TRBD2	TRBJ2-5	NA	TGTGCCAGCAGCGTAGGACTAGCGCGAGAGACCCAGTACTTC	CASSVGLARETQYF
TRBV30	14	NA	TRBJ1-2	NA	TGTGCCTGGAGTGTACTGCAGGGCGGGAATGGCTACACCTTC	CAWSVLQGGNGYTF
TRBV9	15	NA	TRBJ1-1	NA	TGTGCCAGCAGCGTAGGGGGGAGTTTGAACACTGAAGCTTTCTTT	CASSVGGSLNTEAFF
TRBV7-9	14	NA	TRBJ2-3	NA	TGTGCCAGCAGCGGTCGGGGGGCGGTAGATACGCAGTATTTT	CASSGRGAVDTQYF
TRBV28	15	NA	TRBJ2-3	NA	TGTGCCAGCAGTTTATACCAGGGTAACACAGATACGCAGTATTTT	CASSLYQGNTDTQYF
TRBV5-6	14	TRBD2	TRBJ2-5	NA	TGTGCCAGCAGCTTTGCGGGGGGGGAAAAGACCCAGTACTTC	CASSFAGGEKTQYF
TRBV2	14	TRBD1	TRBJ2-7	few	TGTGCCAGCAGCGACAGGGTGAATCGGTACGAGCAGTACTTC	CASSDRVNRYEQYF
TRBV6-1	16	TRBD2	TRBJ2-7	NA	TGTGCCAGCAGTGACTTTGGTCTAGCGGGATCCTACGAGCAGTACTTC	CASSDFGLAGSYEQYF
TRBV6-5	15	TRBD1	TRBJ1-1	once	TGTGCCAGCAGTCCGACGGGACAGGGCTACACTGAAGCTTTCTTT	CASSPTGQGYTEAFF
TRBV7-9	17	TRBD2	TRBJ2-4	NA	TGTGCCAGCAGCCCCTCGGGAGGGCTCCTAGCCAAAAACATTCAGTACTTC	CASSPSGGLLAKNIQYF
TRBV6-5	14	TRBD1	TRBJ2-7	NA	TGTGCCAGCGGGGGACAGCAGGACTCCTACGAGCAGTACTTC	CASGGQQDSYEQYF
TRBV5-1	14	NA	TRBJ1-4	NA	TGCGCCAGCAGCTTGTCCCCAACTAATGAAAAACTGTTTTTT	CASSLSPTNEKLFF
TRBV15	16	NA	TRBJ2-6	once	TGTGCCACAACCGACAGGCCCCATTCTGGGGCCAACGTCCTGACTTTC	CATTDRPHSGANVLTF
TRBV19	14	NA	TRBJ2-7	NA	TGTGCCAGTAGTATAGGGGGATTCCTCTACGAGCAGTACTTC	CASSIGGFLYEQYF
TRBV14	16	TRBD1	TRBJ2-5	NA	TGTGCCAGCAGCCAATGGACAGGGGGTTCGACACAGACCCAGTACTTC	CASSQWTGGSTQTQYF
TRBV7-2	14	NA	TRBJ2-7	NA	TGTGCCAGCAAGACGGGTTCGAGCTCCTACGAGCAGTACTTC	CASKTGSSSYEQYF
TRBV6-2/TRBV6-3	14	TRBD2	TRBJ2-1	few	TGTGCCAGCAGTTGGCTAGCGGAGGGCTATGAGCAGTTCTTC	CASSWLAEGYEQFF
TRBV7-2	18	NA	TRBJ1-2	NA	TGTGCCAGCAGCTCAAATAGCTACTTAAGAGAGGGGGACTATGGCTACACCTTC	CASSSNSYLREGDYGYTF
TRBV18	12	NA	TRBJ2-7	NA	TGTGCCAGCTCACCAGCGGGGAACGAGCAGTACTTC	CASSPAGNEQYF
TRBV6-2/TRBV6-3	14	NA	TRBJ1-2	NA	TGTGCCAGCAGTGTCCCGGAGCTAGTCTATGGCTACACCTTC	CASSVPELVYGYTF
TRBV11-1	13	NA	TRBJ2-3	NA	TGTGCCAGCAGCTCGCAAACAGGGGATACGCAGTATTTT	CASSSQTGDTQYF
TRBV21-1	14	NA	TRBJ1-5	NA	TGTGCCAGCGTAGTGGGGGGCGATTGTCAGCCCCAGCATTTT	CASVVGGDCQPQHF
TRBV28	17	TRBD1	TRBJ1-5	NA	TGTGCCAGCGGATCAACCCCGGGACAGATTAGCAATCAGCCCCAGCATTTT	CASGSTPGQISNQPQHF
TRBV6-6	15	NA	TRBJ2-1	NA	TGTGCCACCATTAGGACGGGGTCCACCGGGGATGAGCAGTTCTTC	CATIRTGSTGDEQFF
TRBV5-1	14	NA	TRBJ2-3	NA	TGCGCCAGCAGCTTTAACCTAGGAGCAGATACGCAGTATTTT	CASSFNLGADTQYF
TRBV28	12	NA	TRBJ2-5	NA	TGTGCCAGCAGTTTACGCGGGACCGTTCAGTACTTC	CASSLRGTVQYF
TRBV18	14	NA	TRBJ1-4	once	TGTGCCAGCTCACCACAGGCGACCAATGAAAAACTGTTTTTT	CASSPQATNEKLFF
TRBV11-2	13	NA	TRBJ2-1	few	TGTGCCAGCAGCCCCGAATATCCTAGCTTGCAGTTCTTC	CASSPEYPSLQFF
TRBV11-2	13	NA	TRBJ2-3	once	TGTGCCAGCAGCTTTAAGGGATCAGATACGCAGTATTTT	CASSFKGSDTQYF
TRBV4-1	16	NA	TRBJ2-3	NA	TGCGCCAGCAGCCAAGATTGGGGAATGTATGCAGATACGCAGTATTTT	CASSQDWGMYADTQYF
TRBV28	14	NA	TRBJ2-5	few	TGTGCCAGCAGTCGAAACGACGGCCAAGAGACCCAGTACTTC	CASSRNDGQETQYF
TRBV7-7	15	NA	TRBJ2-2	NA	TGTGCTAGCAGCTCAGCCAGGGGGGCCACCGGGGAGCTGTTTTTT	CASSSARGATGELFF
TRBV18	14	NA	TRBJ1-1	NA	TGTGCCAGCTCACCACCTGGGACGAACACTGAAGCTTTCTTT	CASSPPGTNTEAFF
TRBV28	13	NA	TRBJ2-5	NA	TGTGCCAGCAGTCCCACCCGGTCGGGGACCCAGTACTTC	CASSPTRSGTQYF
TRBV28	14	NA	TRBJ1-2	NA	TGTGCCAGCATTGAAACAGGAGCATTATATGGCTACACCTTC	CASIETGALYGYTF
TRBV27	17	NA	TRBJ1-6	few	TGTGCCAGCAGCTCTTGGGGGGAGCCAGCCTTCAATTCACCCCTCCACTTT	CASSSWGEPAFNSPLHF
TRBV7-2	16	NA	TRBJ2-7	NA	TGTGCCAGCAGCTTAGAAGGATTAGGGGTCAACTACGAGCAGTACTTC	CASSLEGLGVNYEQYF
TRBV2	14	NA	TRBJ2-7	NA	TGTGCCAGCCTTCCTAAAGGGGCAGGATTCGAGCAGTACTTC	CASLPKGAGFEQYF
TRBV18	16	TRBD2	TRBJ2-7	NA	TGTGCCAGCTCACCGAGACTAGCGGGAACGTCCTACGAGCAGTACTTC	CASSPRLAGTSYEQYF
TRBV27	15	TRBD2	TRBJ2-7	once	TGTGCCAGCAGTCTGGGACTAGCGAACTCCTACGAGCAGTACTTC	CASSLGLANSYEQYF
TRBV6-5	12	NA	TRBJ1-6	NA	TGTGCCAGCAGTTACCCCGGTGGGCCCCTCCACTTT	CASSYPGGPLHF
TRBV29-1	13	NA	TRBJ2-3	NA	TGCAGCGGGGGGGGCGGGCGCACAGATACGCAGTATTTT	CSGGGGRTDTQYF
TRBV19	13	NA	TRBJ1-5	few	TGTGCCAGTAGTACCAGACCATGGGAGCCCCAGCATTTT	CASSTRPWEPQHF
TRBV19	15	TRBD1	TRBJ1-5	NA	TGTGCCAGTAGTACCCACAGGGGGTTCGATCAGCCCCAGCATTTT	CASSTHRGFDQPQHF
TRBV29-1	11	TRBD2	TRBJ2-5	NA	TGCAGCGTCCGGGGGGTCGAGACCCAGTACTTC	CSVRGVETQYF
TRBV2	13	NA	TRBJ1-1	NA	TGTGCCAGCAGTCCGGGGCCCAACACTGAAGCTTTCTTT	CASSPGPNTEAFF